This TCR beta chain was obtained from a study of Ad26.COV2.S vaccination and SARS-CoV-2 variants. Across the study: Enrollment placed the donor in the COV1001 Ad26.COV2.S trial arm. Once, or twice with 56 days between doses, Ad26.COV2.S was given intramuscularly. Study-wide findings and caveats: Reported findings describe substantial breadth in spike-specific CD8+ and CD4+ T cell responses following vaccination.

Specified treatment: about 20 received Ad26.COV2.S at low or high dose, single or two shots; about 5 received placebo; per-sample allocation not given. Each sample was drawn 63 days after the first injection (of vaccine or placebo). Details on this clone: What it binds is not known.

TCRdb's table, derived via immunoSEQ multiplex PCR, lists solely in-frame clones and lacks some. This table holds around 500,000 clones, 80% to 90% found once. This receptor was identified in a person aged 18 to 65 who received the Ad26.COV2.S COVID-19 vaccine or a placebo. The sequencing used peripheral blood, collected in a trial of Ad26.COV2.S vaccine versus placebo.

The CDR3 protein is CASSRRGRAKTQYF. CDR3 nucleotide sequence: TGTGCCAGCAGCCGTCGGGGGAGGGCGAAGACCCAGTACTTC. The gene calls are TRBV3-1 (or the pseudogene TRBV3-2) and TRBJ2-5, with TRBD2 matching 7 bases. This CDR3 comprises 14 residues. V lost 4 bases and J lost 6; bases outside the gene matches: 8. Germline V gives CDR1 LGHDT, CDR2 YNNKEL (reference sequence).